This T cell receptor beta chain was recovered during a study of beta chain features in type 1 diabetes. Study as a whole: Cell yields, gender and age were similar in healthy donors and patients.

There are a few counts of this clone. The entirety of the isolated RNA underwent reverse transcription, so expressed TCRB transcripts were sequenced. Assay used: immunoSEQ multiplex PCR; TCRdb lists only in-frame clones, some missing. The sample shows 810,000 or so clones, 15% to 20% of them seen only once. This sequence was found in a woman aged 18-29 years in good health. Input material: naive CD4+ T cells from blood.

CDR3 coding DNA: TGCGCCAGCAGCGGGATTTTTGATCGGGGCTATGGCTACACCTTC. Encoded protein: CASSGIFDRGYGYTF. The J gene is TRBJ1-2, the V gene TRBV4-1; D gene uncertain. V lost 5 bases and J 4 bases, leaving 17 bases between the germline ends. The CDR3 covers 15 residues. Germline-derived CDR1 and CDR2 are MGHRA and YSYEKL.